The sequence of this T cell receptor (beta chain) was determined in a study of blood T cells in healthy people across ages. Sample-barcoded 5' priming and a J-beta primer mix drove a second PCR of about 6 to 12 cycles. TCRdb independently ran MiXCR on the 5' RACE reads; one entry per CDR3 protein. Here the sample spans about a million distinct CDR3 sequences, about 53% being singletons. Trimming left V 6 bases short and J 0 bases short, with 19 bases between. The CDR3 loop spans 17 amino acids. The germline CDR1 and CDR2 sequences are MDHEN and SYDVKM. The source of this sequence is a woman aged 60-75 years in good health. The chain links TRBV28 to TRBJ2-3, with D possibly TRBD1 on 6 matching bases. The sequenced sample consisted of blood. The chain's CDR3 is CASSPARWGLSTDTQYF. CDR3 nucleotides: TGTGCCAGCAGCCCCGCCAGATGGGGGCTGAGCACAGATACGCAGTATTTT. Using reference TRBV28 and TRBJ2-3 for the parts outside the CDR3, the full variable domain is DVKVTQSSRYLVKRTGEKVFLECVQDMDHENMFWYRQDPGLGLRLIYFSYDVKMKEKGDIPEGYSVSREKKERFSLILESASTNQTSMYLCASSPARWGLSTDTQYFGPGTRLTVL.